One and the same sample provided the 23 T cell receptor beta chains below, sequenced in a study of preoperative IRX-2 immunotherapy in early breast cancer. As to treatment: preoperative locoregional IRX-2 cytokine immunotherapy. Here immunoSEQ multiplex PCR was the method, and the copy in TCRdb shows in-frame clones only, minus some. The table has 30,000 to 35,000 clones, around 96% seen once; the top ten hold 5% to 7%. This material was obtained from a patient treated with IRX-2 immunotherapy. The receptors originated from a human donor with breast cancer.

The V gene is TRBV6-5, the J gene TRBJ2-7; 12 bases line up with TRBD1. The V and J ends lost 6 bases and 4 bases, in that order; junction bases with no gene match: 7. In germline, CDR1 is MNHEY, CDR2 SVGAGI. This CDR3 has 15 amino acids. DNA of the CDR3: TGTGCCAGCAGCTGGGGGACAGGGGGCACTTACGAGCAGTACTTC. Protein sequence: CASSWGTGGTYEQYF.

This sequence joins TRBV2 and TRBJ1-1, with no clear D. Germline-derived CDR1 and CDR2 are SNHLY and FYNNEI. Deletions cut 7 bases from V and 1 base from J, with 13 bases between. The CDR3 is 14 residues long. The CDR3 is CASTQSLPNTEAFF. CDR3 nucleotide sequence: TGTGCCAGCACCCAATCCCTACCGAACACTGAAGCTTTCTTT.

Only one count was recorded for this clone. The gene calls are TRBV9 and TRBJ2-2, with D perhaps TRBD1 (6 bases). Germline V CDR1 and CDR2: SGDLS, YYNGEE. Trimming left V 0 bases short and J 2 bases short, with 14 bases between. This CDR3 is 17 amino acids long. CDR3 loop: CASSVATGTTNTGELFF. The CDR3 nucleotides are TGTGCCAGCAGCGTAGCTACCGGGACAACTAACACCGGGGAGCTGTTTTTT.

This sequence joins TRBV7-2 and TRBJ2-3; 14 bases align to TRBD2. The CDR3 has 18 residues. Looked up from germline, CDR1 is SGHTA and CDR2 is FQGNSA. Trimming removed 1 base from V and 4 bases from J; junction bases left unmatched: 7. The CDR3 DNA sequence: TGTGCCAGCAGCTTAGGACTAGCGGGAGGGTTATGGGCAGATACGCAGTATTTT. As protein: CASSLGLAGGLWADTQYF.

V usage is TRBV11-3 and J usage is TRBJ1-4, with 7 bases lining up with TRBD1. Trimming removed 3 bases from V and 2 bases from J; junction bases left unmatched: 15. The CDR3 extends over 19 amino acids. Germline V gene sequence: CDR1 SGHNT, CDR2 YENEEA. Here the CDR3 DNA reads TGTGCCAGCAGCTTGCGCCAACAGGGGAGGAAGGTGACTAATGAAAAACTGTTTTTT. Translation gives CASSLRQQGRKVTNEKLFF. Full variable domain (rest looked up from reference TRBV11-3 and TRBJ1-4): EAGVVQSPRYKIIEKKQPVAFWCNPISGHNTLYWYLQNLGQGPELLIRYENEEAVDDSQLPKDRFSAERLKGVDSTLKIQPAELGDSAVYLCASSLRQQGRKVTNEKLFFGSGTQLSVL.

In DNA form, the CDR3 reads TGCAGCGTTGATCGCGGGGGCACAGATACGCAGTATTTT. Translation: CSVDRGGTDTQYF. The chain has TRBV29-1 and TRBJ2-3; tentative D call: TRBD2 (6 bases). The germline V gene has CDR1 SQVTM and CDR2 ANQGSEA. The CDR3 runs to 13 residues. V was shortened by 3 bases and J by 1 base, with 8 bases between the two germline ends.

The chain couples TRBV18 to TRBJ2-3; D not resolved. The CDR3 totals 17 residues. The V and J ends lost 0 bases and 0 bases respectively, with 13 bases between them. Germline V gives CDR1 KGHSH, CDR2 LQKENI. CDR3 sequence (DNA): TGTGCCAGCTCACCACCGGGTAGGAGTGTTAGCACAGATACGCAGTATTTT. Protein product: CASSPPGRSVSTDTQYF.

The chain combines TRBV28 with TRBJ1-5; tentative D call: TRBD1 (6 bases). Germline CDR1 reads MDHEN; CDR2 reads SYDVKM. The germline V and J ends were trimmed by 10 bases and 0 bases, with 7 bases remaining between them. This CDR3 has 12 amino acids. Here the CDR3 DNA reads TGTGCCACCAGGGGTAGCAATCAGCCCCAGCATTTT. This sequence encodes CATRGSNQPQHF.

J is TRBJ1-2 and V is TRBV6-5; D is possibly TRBD1 (5 bases). V was clipped by 2 bases and J by 6 bases, with 16 bases between them. Germline values: CDR1 MNHEY, CDR2 SVGAGI. The CDR3 runs to 15 residues. For the CDR3, the DNA is TGTGCCAGCAGTTACGGGACTCCCCAAGGCGATGGCTACACCTTC. It specifies CASSYGTPQGDGYTF.

CDR3 nucleotides: TGTGCCAGCAGCCCCGAAGCTCCGGGGTTGGGGCGAGGAGCTTTCTTT. Its translation: CASSPEAPGLGRGAFF. This chain links TRBV7-2 with TRBJ1-1, with TRBD1 as a possible D gene (5 bases). Trimming left V 5 bases short and J 10 bases short, with 26 bases between. The CDR3 runs to 16 residues. Germline loops: CDR1 SGHTA, CDR2 FQGNSA.

In this sample, this clone turned up once. The rearrangement joins TRBV23-1 to TRBJ2-7; weak D call: TRBD1 (6 bases). TRBV23-1 is recorded as an ORF, its role being uncertain. The CDR3 loop spans 17 amino acids. Trimming removed 4 bases from V and 3 bases from J, with 22 bases in between. The DNA for the CDR3 is TGCGCCAGCAGTCTCTGGGGGCTGCCACCACCTTACTACGAGCAGTACTTC. It translates to CASSLWGLPPPYYEQYF.

The rearrangement links TRBV19 to TRBJ1-5; D unresolved. The germline V gene encodes CDR1 LNHDA and CDR2 SQIVND (reference sequence). The CDR3 is made up of 15 amino acids. Trimming shortened V by 3 bases and J by 8 bases, and 17 bases separated the two germline ends. CDR3 DNA sequence: TGTGCCAGTAGTATTCGGGAAGGAGCTGGAAAGCCCCAGCATTTT. It codes for CASSIREGAGKPQHF.

The chain recombines TRBV29-1 with TRBJ2-7; TRBD1 is a possible D gene (6 bases). V was cut by 3 bases and J by 2 bases, with 14 bases left in between. Germline CDR1 reads SQVTM; CDR2 reads ANQGSEA. The CDR3 totals 14 residues. This CDR3 is CSVDRADRPYEQYF. CDR3 DNA sequence: TGCAGCGTTGATCGTGCGGACAGACCCTACGAGCAGTACTTC.

This sequence joins TRBV28 and TRBJ1-6, with 11 bases lining up with TRBD1. From germline, CDR1 is MDHEN and CDR2 SYDVKM. J was trimmed by 10 bases and V by 5 bases; bases with no gene match: 10. This CDR3 is built from 16 residues. This CDR3 is CASSPTAGTGGSPLHF. The CDR3 nucleotides are TGTGCCAGCAGTCCGACCGCAGGGACAGGGGGATCACCCCTCCACTTT.

This chain connects TRBV5-1 to TRBJ2-7; TRBD2 aligns across 12 bases. Germline values: CDR1 SGHRS, CDR2 YFSETQ. The V gene end was trimmed by 4 bases and the J gene end by 3 bases; junction bases not matched to a gene: 8. The CDR3 loop spans 16 amino acids. The CDR3 nucleotides are TGCGCCAGCAGCCCGGCGACTAGCGGGGGAGTCTACGAGCAGTACTTC. Its protein is CASSPATSGGVYEQYF.

The V call is TRBV2, the J call TRBJ1-2; a weak D match, TRBD1 (5 bases). V lost 6 bases and J lost 8, with 16 bases in between. Germline CDR1 SNHLY, CDR2 FYNNEI. The CDR3 is 13 residues long. The CDR3 DNA is TGTGCCAGCAGACGGGGGGACTTTGAAGGCTACACCTTC. Encoded protein: CASRRGDFEGYTF.

J is TRBJ1-6 and V is TRBV12-2. TRBV12-2 is designated a pseudogene. The CDR3 totals 17 residues. CDR3 sequence reads: CASRLGPGVSYNSPLHF. The CDR3 nucleotides are TGTGCAAGTCGCTTAGGACCTGGGGTTTCCTATAATTCACCCCTCCACTTT.

This rearrangement joins TRBV4-2 to TRBJ2-7, with D maybe TRBD1 (5 bases). The CDR3 consists of 15 residues. The germline V and J ends were trimmed by 1 base and 1 base, with 11 bases remaining between them. Germline V lookup: CDR1 LGHNA, CDR2 YNFKEQ. The chain's CDR3 is CASSQVPKGSYEQYF. DNA of the CDR3: TGTGCCAGCAGCCAAGTACCCAAGGGGTCCTACGAGCAGTACTTC.

This clone was detected once. This chain links TRBV18 with TRBJ2-4; D gene uncertain. Germline CDR1 reads KGHSH; CDR2 reads LQKENI. V lost 3 bases and J lost 8, with 14 bases in between. This CDR3 has 14 residues. The CDR3 DNA reads TGTGCCAGCTCACCGCCGGGCGCTGTCGACATTCAGTACTTC. Its translation: CASSPPGAVDIQYF.

The chain is built from TRBV28 and TRBJ2-3, with 8 bases lining up with TRBD2. V was pared by 2 bases and J by 3 bases, with 1 base of the junction left unmatched. Germline lookup yields CDR1 MDHEN and CDR2 SYDVKM. This CDR3 contains 14 residues. In DNA form, the CDR3 reads TGTGCCAGCAGTTTAGCGGGAGGAACAGATACGCAGTATTTT. Translated, it gives CASSLAGGTDTQYF.

About this clone itself: An end of the junction does not agree with germline; a read error may underlie this. The V call is TRBV7-2, the J call TRBJ2-2, with D maybe TRBD1 (6 bases). The CDR3 is made up of 14 amino acids. Germline V CDR1 and CDR2: SGHTA, FQGNSA. CDR3 sequence reads: CAGRGPGRTGELFF. Written as DNA, the CDR3 is TGTGCCGGCAGGGGCCCGGGGCGAACCGGGGAGCTGTTTTTT.

This chain joins TRBV5-5 and TRBJ1-1; the match to TRBD1 covers 8 bases. Trimming removed 3 bases from V and 3 bases from J; junction bases left unmatched: 4. Germline loops: CDR1 SGHKS, CDR2 YYEKEE (reference sequence). This CDR3 contains 14 residues. CDR3 nucleotides: TGTGCCAGCAGCTACCGGGACAGGCACACTGAAGCTTTCTTT. The encoded protein is CASSYRDRHTEAFF.

V gene TRBV6-4 combines with J gene TRBJ1-2, with D possibly matching TRBD1 (5 bases). The V and J ends lost 5 bases and 4 bases respectively, with 11 bases between them. The CDR3 contains 13 residues. Germline-derived CDR1 and CDR2 are MRHNA and SNTAGT. CDR3 bases: TGTGCCAGCAGTCGCGGGGGGTCCTATGGCTACACCTTC. Residues: CASSRGGSYGYTF.